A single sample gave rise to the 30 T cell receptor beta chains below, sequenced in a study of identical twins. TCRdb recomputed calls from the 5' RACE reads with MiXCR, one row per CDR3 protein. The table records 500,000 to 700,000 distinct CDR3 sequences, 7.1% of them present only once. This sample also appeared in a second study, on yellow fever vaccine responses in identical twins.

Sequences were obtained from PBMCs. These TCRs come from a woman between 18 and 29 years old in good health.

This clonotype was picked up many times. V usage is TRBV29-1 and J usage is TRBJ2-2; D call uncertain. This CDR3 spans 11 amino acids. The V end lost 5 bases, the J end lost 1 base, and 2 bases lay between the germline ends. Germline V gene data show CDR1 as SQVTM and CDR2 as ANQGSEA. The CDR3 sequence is CSVQNTGELFF. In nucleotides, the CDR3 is TGCAGCGTTCAGAACACCGGGGAGCTGTTTTTT.

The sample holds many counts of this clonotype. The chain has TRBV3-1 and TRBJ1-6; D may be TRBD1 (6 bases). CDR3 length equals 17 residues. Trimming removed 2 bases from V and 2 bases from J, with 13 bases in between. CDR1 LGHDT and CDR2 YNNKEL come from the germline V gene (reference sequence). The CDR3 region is CASSQIPTGPYNSPLHF. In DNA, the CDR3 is TGTGCCAGCAGCCAAATCCCGACAGGCCCCTATAATTCACCCCTCCACTTT.

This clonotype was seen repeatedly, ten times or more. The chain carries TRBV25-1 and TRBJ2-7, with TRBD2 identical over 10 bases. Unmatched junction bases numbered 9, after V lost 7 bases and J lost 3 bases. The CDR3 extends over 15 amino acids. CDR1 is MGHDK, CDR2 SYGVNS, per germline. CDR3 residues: CASNLTSGKDYEQYF. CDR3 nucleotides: TGTGCCAGCAATTTAACTAGCGGGAAAGACTACGAGCAGTACTTC.

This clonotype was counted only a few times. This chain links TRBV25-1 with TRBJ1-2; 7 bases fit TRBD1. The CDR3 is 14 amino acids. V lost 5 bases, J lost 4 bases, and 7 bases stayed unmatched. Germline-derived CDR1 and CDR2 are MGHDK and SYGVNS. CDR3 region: CASSKTGVTYGYTF. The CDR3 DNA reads TGTGCCAGCAGTAAAACAGGGGTTACCTATGGCTACACCTTC.

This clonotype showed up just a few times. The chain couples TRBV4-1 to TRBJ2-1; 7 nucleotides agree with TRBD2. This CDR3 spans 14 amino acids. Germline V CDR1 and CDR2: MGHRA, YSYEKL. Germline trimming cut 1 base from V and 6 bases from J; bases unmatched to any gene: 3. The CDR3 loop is CASSQVPSGNEQFF. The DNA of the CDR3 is TGCGCCAGCAGCCAAGTCCCTAGCGGCAATGAGCAGTTCTTC.

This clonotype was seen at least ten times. The CDR3: CATSDHRLAGGDNEQFF. The CDR3 DNA reads TGTGCCACCAGTGACCACAGACTAGCGGGGGGTGACAATGAGCAGTTCTTC. The V call is TRBV24-1, the J call TRBJ2-1, with 13 positions matching TRBD2. The CDR3 spans 17 residues. Looked up from germline, CDR1 is KGHDR and CDR2 is SFDVKD. V dropped 4 bases and J dropped 5; count of bases not matched to a gene: 7.

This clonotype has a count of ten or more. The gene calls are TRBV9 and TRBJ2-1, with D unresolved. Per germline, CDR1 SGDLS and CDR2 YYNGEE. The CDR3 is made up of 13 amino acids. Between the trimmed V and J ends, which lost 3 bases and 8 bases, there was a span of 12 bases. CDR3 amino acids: CASSGSWVDEQFF. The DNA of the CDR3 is TGTGCCAGCAGCGGCTCCTGGGTGGATGAGCAGTTCTTC.

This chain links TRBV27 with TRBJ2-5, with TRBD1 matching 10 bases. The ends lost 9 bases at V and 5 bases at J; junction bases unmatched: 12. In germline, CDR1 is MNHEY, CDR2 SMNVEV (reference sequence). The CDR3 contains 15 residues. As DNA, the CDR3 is TGTGCCAGTATGGCCCGGCGGACAGGGGGGGAGACCCAGTACTTC. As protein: CASMARRTGGETQYF.

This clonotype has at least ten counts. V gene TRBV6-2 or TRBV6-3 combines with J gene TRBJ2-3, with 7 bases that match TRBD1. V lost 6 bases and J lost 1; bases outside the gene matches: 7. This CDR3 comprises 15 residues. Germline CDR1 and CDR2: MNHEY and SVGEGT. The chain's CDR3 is CASRPGQERTDTQYF. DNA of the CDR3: TGTGCCAGCAGGCCAGGACAGGAGCGCACAGATACGCAGTATTTT.

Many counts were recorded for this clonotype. CDR3 nucleotides: TGTGCCAGCAGCGAGGTCGGACAGTACGCTTACCACTTCTATGGCTACACCTTC. Protein sequence: CASSEVGQYAYHFYGYTF. This rearrangement joins TRBV5-6 to TRBJ1-2, with D possibly matching TRBD1 (6 bases). This CDR3 contains 18 residues. Germline V lookup: CDR1 SGHDT, CDR2 YYEEEE. The germline V and J ends were trimmed by 4 bases and 4 bases, with 26 bases remaining between them.

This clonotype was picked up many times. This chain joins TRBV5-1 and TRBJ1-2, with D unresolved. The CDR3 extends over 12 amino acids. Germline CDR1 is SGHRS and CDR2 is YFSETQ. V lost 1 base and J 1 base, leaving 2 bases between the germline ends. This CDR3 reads CASSLSNYGYTF. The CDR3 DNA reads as TGCGCCAGCAGCTTGAGTAACTATGGCTACACCTTC.

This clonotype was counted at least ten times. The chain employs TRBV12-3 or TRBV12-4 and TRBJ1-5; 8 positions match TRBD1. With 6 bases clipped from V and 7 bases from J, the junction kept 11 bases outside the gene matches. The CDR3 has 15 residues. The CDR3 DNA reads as TGTGCCAGCAGCCCGGACAGGGAATACTTCCAGCCCCAGCATTTT. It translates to CASSPDREYFQPQHF.

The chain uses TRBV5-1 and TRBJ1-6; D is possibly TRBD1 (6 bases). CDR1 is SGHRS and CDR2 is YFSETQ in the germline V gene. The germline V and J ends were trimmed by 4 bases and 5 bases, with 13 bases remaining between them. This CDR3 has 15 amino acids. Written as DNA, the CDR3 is TGCGCCAGCAGCCGGTGGGCAGGGGATAATTCACCCCTCCACTTT. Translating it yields CASSRWAGDNSPLHF.

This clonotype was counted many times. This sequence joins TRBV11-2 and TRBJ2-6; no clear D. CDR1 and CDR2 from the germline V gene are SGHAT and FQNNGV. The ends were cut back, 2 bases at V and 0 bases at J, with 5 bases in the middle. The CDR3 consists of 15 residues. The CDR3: CASSLWVSGANVLTF. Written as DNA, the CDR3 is TGTGCCAGCAGCTTATGGGTCTCTGGGGCCAACGTCCTGACTTTC. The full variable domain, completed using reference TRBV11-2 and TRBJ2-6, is EAGVAQSPRYKIIEKRQSVAFWCNPISGHATLYWYQQILGQGPKLLIQFQNNGVVDDSQLPKDRFSAERLKGVDSTLKIQPAKLEDSAVYLCASSLWVSGANVLTFGAGSRLTVL.

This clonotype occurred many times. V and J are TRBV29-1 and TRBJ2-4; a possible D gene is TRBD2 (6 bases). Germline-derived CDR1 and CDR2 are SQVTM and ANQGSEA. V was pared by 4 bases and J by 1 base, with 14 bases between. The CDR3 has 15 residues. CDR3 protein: CSVVAGLNAKNIQYF. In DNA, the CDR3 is TGCAGCGTTGTTGCGGGACTCAATGCCAAAAACATTCAGTACTTC.

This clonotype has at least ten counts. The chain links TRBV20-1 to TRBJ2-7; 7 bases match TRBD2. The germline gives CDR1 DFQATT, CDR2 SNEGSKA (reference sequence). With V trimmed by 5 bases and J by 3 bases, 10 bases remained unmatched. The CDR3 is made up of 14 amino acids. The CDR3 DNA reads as TGCAGTGCTTTGGATGCTAGCGGCTACTACGAGCAGTACTTC. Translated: CSALDASGYYEQYF.

Here the CDR3 DNA reads TGTGCCAGCAGCCACACTAGTAACGGAGATACGCAGTATTTT. Translating it yields CASSHTSNGDTQYF. The rearrangement uses TRBV7-3 and TRBJ2-3, with D tentatively TRBD2 (5 bases). This CDR3 region has 14 residues. Germline V CDR1 and CDR2: SGHTA, FQGTGA. Trimming took off 5 bases at V and 5 bases at J, with 14 bases between the two ends.

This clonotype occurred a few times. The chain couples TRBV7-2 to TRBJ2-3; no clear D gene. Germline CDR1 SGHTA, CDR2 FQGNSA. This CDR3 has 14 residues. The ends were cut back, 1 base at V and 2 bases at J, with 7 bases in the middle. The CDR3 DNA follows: TGTGCCAGCAGCTTAGACAGCTTCACAGATACGCAGTATTTT. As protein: CASSLDSFTDTQYF.

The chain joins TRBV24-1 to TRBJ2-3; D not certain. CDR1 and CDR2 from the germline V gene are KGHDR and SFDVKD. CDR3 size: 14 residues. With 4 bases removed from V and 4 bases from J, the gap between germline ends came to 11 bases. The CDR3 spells CATSDPTSADTQYF. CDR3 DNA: TGTGCCACCAGTGACCCAACAAGCGCAGATACGCAGTATTTT.

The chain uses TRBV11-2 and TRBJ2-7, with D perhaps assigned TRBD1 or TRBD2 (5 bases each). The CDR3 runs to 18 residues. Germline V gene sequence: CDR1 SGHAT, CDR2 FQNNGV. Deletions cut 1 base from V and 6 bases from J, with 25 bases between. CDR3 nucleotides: TGTGCCAGCAGCTTAGTGGGGGTTCAGGAGAACCCCTTGGTCGAGCAGTACGTC. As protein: CASSLVGVQENPLVEQYV.

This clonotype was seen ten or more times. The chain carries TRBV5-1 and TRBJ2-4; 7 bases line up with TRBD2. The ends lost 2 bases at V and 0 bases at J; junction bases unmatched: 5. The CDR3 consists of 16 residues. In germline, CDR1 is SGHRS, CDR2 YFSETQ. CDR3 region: CASSFSSGLAKNIQYF. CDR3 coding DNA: TGCGCCAGCAGCTTCTCTAGCGGTCTAGCCAAAAACATTCAGTACTTC.

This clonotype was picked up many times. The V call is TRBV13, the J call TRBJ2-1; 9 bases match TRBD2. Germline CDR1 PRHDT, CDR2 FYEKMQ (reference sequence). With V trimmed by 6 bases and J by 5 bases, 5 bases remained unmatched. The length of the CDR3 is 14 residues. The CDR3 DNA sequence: TGTGCCAGCAGGCGGGGGGGTGAGAACAATGAGCAGTTCTTC. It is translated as CASRRGGENNEQFF.

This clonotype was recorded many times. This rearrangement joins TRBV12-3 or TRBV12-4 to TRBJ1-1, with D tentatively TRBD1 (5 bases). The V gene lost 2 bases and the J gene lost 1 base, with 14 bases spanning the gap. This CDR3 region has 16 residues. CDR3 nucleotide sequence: TGTGCCAGCAGTTTATATCCGGGGCTACCGAACACTGAAGCTTTCTTT. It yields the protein CASSLYPGLPNTEAFF.

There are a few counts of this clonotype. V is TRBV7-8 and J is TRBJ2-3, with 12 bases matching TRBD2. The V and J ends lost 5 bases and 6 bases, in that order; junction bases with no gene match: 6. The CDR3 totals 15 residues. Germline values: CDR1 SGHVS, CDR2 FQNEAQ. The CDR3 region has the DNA TGTGCCAGCAGCACGACTAGCGGGAGACAGGATACGCAGTATTTT. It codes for CASSTTSGRQDTQYF.

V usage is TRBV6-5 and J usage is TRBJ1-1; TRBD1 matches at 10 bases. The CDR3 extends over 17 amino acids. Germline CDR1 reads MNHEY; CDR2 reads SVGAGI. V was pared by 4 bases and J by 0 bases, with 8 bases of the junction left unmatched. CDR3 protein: CASSSGQGGNVNTEAFF. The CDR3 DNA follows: TGTGCCAGCAGTTCAGGACAGGGGGGCAACGTGAACACTGAAGCTTTCTTT.

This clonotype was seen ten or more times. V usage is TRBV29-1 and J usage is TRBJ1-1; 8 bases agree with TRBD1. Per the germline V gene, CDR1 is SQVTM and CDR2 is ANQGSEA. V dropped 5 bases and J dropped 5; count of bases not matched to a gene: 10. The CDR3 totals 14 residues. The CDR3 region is CSVLQGGRGTEAFF. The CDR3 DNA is TGCAGCGTTCTACAGGGGGGCAGGGGGACTGAAGCTTTCTTT.

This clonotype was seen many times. The CDR3 protein is CSARGGGLYNSPLHF. The CDR3 nucleotides are TGCAGTGCTAGAGGAGGGGGTCTCTATAATTCACCCCTCCACTTT. The chain links TRBV20-1 to TRBJ1-6; D is possibly TRBD1 (6 bases). CDR3 length equals 15 residues. Germline assignment: CDR1 DFQATT and CDR2 SNEGSKA (reference sequence). Trimming pared 1 base from V and 3 bases from J, leaving 10 bases between.

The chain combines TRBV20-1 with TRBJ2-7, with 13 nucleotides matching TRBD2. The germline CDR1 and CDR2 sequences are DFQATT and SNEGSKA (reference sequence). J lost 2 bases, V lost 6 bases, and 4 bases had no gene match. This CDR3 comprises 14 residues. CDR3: CSAKLAGGTYEQYF. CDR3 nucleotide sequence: TGCAGTGCAAAACTAGCGGGAGGGACCTACGAGCAGTACTTC.

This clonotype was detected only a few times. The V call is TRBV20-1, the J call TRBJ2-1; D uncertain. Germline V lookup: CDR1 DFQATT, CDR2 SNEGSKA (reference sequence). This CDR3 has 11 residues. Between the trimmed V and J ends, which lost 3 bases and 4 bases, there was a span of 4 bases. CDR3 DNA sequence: TGCAGTGCTAGTGGTTACAATGAGCAGTTCTTC. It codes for CSASGYNEQFF.

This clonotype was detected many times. The CDR3 protein is CASSARPGPENEQFF. The CDR3 region has the DNA TGTGCCAGCAGTGCCCGACCGGGACCAGAAAATGAGCAGTTCTTC. The V and J genes are TRBV9 and TRBJ2-1; D may correspond to TRBD1 or TRBD2 (5 bases each). This CDR3 is built from 15 residues. CDR1 is SGDLS, CDR2 YYNGEE, per germline. V lost 5 bases and J lost 7, with 19 bases in between.